The entry that follows covers one TCR beta chain sequence. The antigen is unknown. At one end, the junction sequence differs from germline, possibly due to a read error. Sequenced by immunoSEQ multiplex PCR; TCRdb stores in-frame clones only, minus some. This table has about 1,100 clones, 60% to 80% appearing once. The CDR3 consists of 17 residues. Germline V gives CDR1 SEHNR, CDR2 FQNEAQ (reference sequence). The data belong to a study of CD8 T cell repertoires and HIV-1 epitope variants. Study details: Epitopes were three Gag families plus Nef HW9 and YT9.

This chain connects TRBV7-9 to TRBJ2-7; 7 nucleotides match TRBD2. Sequencing used cultured CD8+ T cells derived from PBMCs. This receptor was taken from a male donor with HIV. In DNA, the CDR3 is TGTGCCAGCAGATTAGATGGTCCTAGCGGAGCCCCCTACGAGCAGTACTTC. Translation: CASRLDGPSGAPYEQYF.